This T cell receptor (beta chain) came from a study of human T cells and chemical hapten exposure. Turning to the study itself: A mostly female patient group had alopecia areata, totalis or universalis.

Overall study findings and caveats: DPC sensitization left the count of TCRs above 1 in 1000 unchanged.

As regards this clonotype: Its specificity is unknown.

Germline CDR1 is MNHEY and CDR2 is SVGEGT. CDR3 length equals 11 residues. Trimming took 10 bases from V and 6 from J, leaving 13 bases between them. The library attached unique molecular identifiers to individual cDNA molecules. TCRdb recomputed calls from the RACE reads with MiXCR, one row per CDR3 protein. The repertoire holds 35,000 to 45,000 distinct CDR3 sequences, with 9.5% to 15% as singletons. Time point defined: pre-sensitization, week 0. The treatment is: therapeutic diphenylcyclopropenone sensitization with weekly scalp DPC. In every case, blood was obtained before the patch test was applied.

Sequencing was performed on whole blood, taken in connection with sensitization to the hapten diphenylcyclopropenone (DPC). This sequence was found in a woman aged 30 to 39 with alopecia areata. Some clones in this sample may be carry-over from other donors' samples. The chain carries TRBV6-2 or TRBV6-3 and TRBJ2-7; possibly TRBD1 for D (5 bases). CDR3 nucleotides: TGTGCCACAGGGATCGGCGGCGAGCAGTACTTC. Translating gives CATGIGGEQYF.